This TCR beta chain stems from a study of cytomegalovirus exposure and HLA in healthy donors. Study-level results: The authors later linked a missense DCLRE1C variant to TCR beta V- and J-gene trimming. HLA alleles were associated with 18,000 or so TCR beta sequences in a later analysis at 0.05 false discovery rate. An assumption of roughly uniform sequencing depth across donors underlay the presence/absence analyses.

The V and J ends lost 4 bases and 0 bases respectively, with 7 bases between them. The CDR3 has 14 residues. Germline CDR1 reads SGHRS; CDR2 reads YFSETQ. Remarks on this clone: Its cognate antigen is unknown.

Use of 60 Vbeta and 13 Jbeta primers characterized the PCR. Some clones are missing from TCRdb's copy, which holds only in-frame ones; the method was immunoSEQ multiplex PCR. The profile covers over 75,000 clones, with roughly 81% appearing a single time and 5.6% taken by the ten largest. The chain uses TRBV5-1 and TRBJ1-4, with a weak D call TRBD1 (5 bases). Sequenced: PBMCs. The source is a woman aged 18-30 years in good health and CMV-seropositive. CDR3 nucleotides: TGCGCCAGCAGCACGACAGCAACTAATGAAAAACTGTTTTTT. As protein: CASSTTATNEKLFF.